This TCR beta chain stems from a study of T cell responses to AZD1222 COVID-19 vaccine. Whole-study findings and limits: White British ancestry dominated among donors, who included more females, and clonal diversity was possibly underestimated.

The method was immunoSEQ multiplex PCR; TCRdb's version includes in-frame clones alone and lacks a portion of them. The sample yields fewer than 130,000 clones, 80% to 95% seen once. Notes on this clone: Its antigen is currently unknown.

The V end was cut by 4 bases, the J end by 4 bases, with 11 bases between. CDR3 length equals 14 residues. CDR1 and CDR2 from the germline V gene are KGHDR and SFDVKD. The sequence came from an adult who received the AZD1222 COVID-19 vaccine. This chain uses TRBV24-1 with TRBJ2-3, with no clear D. The source material was peripheral blood, sampled 28 days after the second AZD1222 dose. CDR3 region: CATSEDRVPDTQYF. The CDR3 nucleotides are TGTGCCACCAGTGAGGATCGGGTCCCAGATACGCAGTATTTT.